This T cell receptor (beta chain) was sequenced during a study of T-cell memory formation after mild COVID-19. The TCR alpha and TCR beta cDNA libraries, bearing sample barcodes and UMIs, were generated by 5'RACE using constant-segment primers. In TCRdb, the 5' RACE reads were re-called with MiXCR into one record per CDR3 protein. Here the sample spans fewer than 200,000 distinct CDR3 sequences, less than 20% being singletons. Comments on this clonotype: Its cognate antigen is unknown.

V lost 4 bases and J 3 bases, leaving 13 bases between the germline ends. Germline CDR1 reads SGHRS; CDR2 reads YFSETQ. CDR3 length: 14 residues. The study's findings and limits: A subset of responding clones appeared in pre-infection memory, suggesting cross-reactive memory joined. Among clones contracting day 15 to 85, CD4/CD8 was balanced, whereas later expanders leaned CD4+. For contracting clones, CD4+ ones sat mainly in CM and EM, CD8+ in EMRA.

The sequence was obtained from a man younger than 35 who had mild COVID-19 (a few samples of this study predate the infection). Cell type and time point are not known. The V and J genes are TRBV5-1 and TRBJ1-2; no firm D call. Source material: PBMCs or a T cell subset sorted from them (not recorded which). CDR3 in amino acids: CASSVKGVDYGYTF. For the CDR3, the DNA is TGCGCCAGCAGCGTGAAAGGTGTCGACTATGGCTACACCTTC.